This T cell receptor beta chain was obtained from a study of OX40 agonist ivuxolimab in advanced cancers. Blood specimens came from baseline, cycle 4 day 1, and cycle 7 day 1. General study findings and limits: Normalized expansion of T-cell clones was also low for some nonresponders.

Comments on this clone: No antigen is known for it.

The V end lost 3 bases, the J end lost 7 bases, and 10 bases lay between the germline ends. The CDR3 has 12 residues. Germline CDR1 is WNHNN and CDR2 is SYGVQD (reference sequence). The data were produced by immunoSEQ multiplex PCR, yet TCRdb's version contains in-frame clones alone and is incomplete. The data hold about 50,000 clones, with approximately 88% observed a single time. The chain is built from TRBV10-1 and TRBJ2-7, with D unresolved. This receptor was taken from an adult with an advanced solid tumor such as melanoma, head and neck, liver or kidney cancer. Source: CD4+ or CD8+ T cells sorted from blood, taken in a trial of the OX40 agonist ivuxolimab. As DNA, the CDR3 is TGCGCCAGCAGTGATGGGGTAGGGGAGCAGTACTTC. Translating it yields CASSDGVGEQYF.